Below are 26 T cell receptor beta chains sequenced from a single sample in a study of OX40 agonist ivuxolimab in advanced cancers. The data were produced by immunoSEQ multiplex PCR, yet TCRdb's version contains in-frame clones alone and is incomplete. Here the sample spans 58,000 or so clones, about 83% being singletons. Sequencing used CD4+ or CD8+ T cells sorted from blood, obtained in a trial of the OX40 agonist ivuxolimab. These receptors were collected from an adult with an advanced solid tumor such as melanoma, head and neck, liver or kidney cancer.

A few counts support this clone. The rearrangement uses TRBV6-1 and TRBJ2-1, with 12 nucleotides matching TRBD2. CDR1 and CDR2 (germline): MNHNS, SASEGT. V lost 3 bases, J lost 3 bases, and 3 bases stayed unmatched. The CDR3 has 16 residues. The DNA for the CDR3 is TGTGCCAGCAGTGACGAGACTAGCGGGAGCTACAATGAGCAGTTCTTC. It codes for CASSDETSGSYNEQFF.

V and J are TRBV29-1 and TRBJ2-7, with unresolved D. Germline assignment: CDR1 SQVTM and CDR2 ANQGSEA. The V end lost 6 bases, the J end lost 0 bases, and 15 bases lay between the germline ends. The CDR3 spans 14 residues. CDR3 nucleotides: TGCAGCGTCAGAGAGCGCCGAACCTCCTACGAGCAGTACTTC. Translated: CSVRERRTSYEQYF.

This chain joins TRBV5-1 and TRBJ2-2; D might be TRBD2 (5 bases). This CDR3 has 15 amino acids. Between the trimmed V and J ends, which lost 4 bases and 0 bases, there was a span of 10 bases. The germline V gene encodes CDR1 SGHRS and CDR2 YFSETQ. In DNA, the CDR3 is TGCGCCAGCAGCCTGGACGGGGCGAACACCGGGGAGCTGTTTTTT. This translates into CASSLDGANTGELFF. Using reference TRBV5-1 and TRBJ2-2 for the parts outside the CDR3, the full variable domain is KAGVTQTPRYLIKTRGQQVTLSCSPISGHRSVSWYQQTPGQGLQFLFEYFSETQRNKGNFPGRFSGRQFSNSRSEMNVSTLELGDSALYLCASSLDGANTGELFFGEGSRLTVL.

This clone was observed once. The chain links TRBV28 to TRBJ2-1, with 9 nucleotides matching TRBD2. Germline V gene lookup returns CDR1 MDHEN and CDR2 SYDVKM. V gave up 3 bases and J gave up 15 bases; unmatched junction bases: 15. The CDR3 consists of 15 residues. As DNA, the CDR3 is TGTGCCAGCAGTTTTCTTGGCGGGAGGGGACCTGAAGGGTTCTTC. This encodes CASSFLGGRGPEGFF.

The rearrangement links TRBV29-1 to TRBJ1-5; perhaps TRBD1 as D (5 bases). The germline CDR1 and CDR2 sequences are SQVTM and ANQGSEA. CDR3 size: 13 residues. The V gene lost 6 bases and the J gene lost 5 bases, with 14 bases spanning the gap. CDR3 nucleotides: TGCAGCGTCGCCCAGGGTAAGGATCAGCCCCAGCATTTT. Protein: CSVAQGKDQPQHF.

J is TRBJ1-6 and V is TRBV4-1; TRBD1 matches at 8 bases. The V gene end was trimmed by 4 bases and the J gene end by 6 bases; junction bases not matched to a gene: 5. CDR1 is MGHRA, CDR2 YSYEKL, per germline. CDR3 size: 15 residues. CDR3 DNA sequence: TGCGCCAGCAGCCGGGGGGACAGGACTAATTCACCCCTCCACTTT. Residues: CASSRGDRTNSPLHF.

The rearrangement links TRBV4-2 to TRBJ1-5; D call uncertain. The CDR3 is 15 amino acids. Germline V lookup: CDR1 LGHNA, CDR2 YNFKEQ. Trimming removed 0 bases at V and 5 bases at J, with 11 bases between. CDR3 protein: CASSQDHLRDQPQHF. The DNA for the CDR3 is TGTGCCAGCAGCCAAGATCACCTACGAGATCAGCCCCAGCATTTT.

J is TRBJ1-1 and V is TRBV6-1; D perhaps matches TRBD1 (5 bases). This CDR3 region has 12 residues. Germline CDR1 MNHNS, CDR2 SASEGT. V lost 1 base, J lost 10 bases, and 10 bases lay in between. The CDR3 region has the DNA TGTGCCAGCAGTGAAGTGGGTAGGGGAGCTTTCTTT. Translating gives CASSEVGRGAFF.

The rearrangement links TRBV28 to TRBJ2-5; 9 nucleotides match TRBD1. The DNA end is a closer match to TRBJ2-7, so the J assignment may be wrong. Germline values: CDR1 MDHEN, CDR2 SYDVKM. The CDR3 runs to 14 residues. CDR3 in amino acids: CASSLGQGSYEQYF. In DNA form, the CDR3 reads TGTGCCAGCAGCCTGGGACAGGGCTCTTACGAGCAGTACTTC.

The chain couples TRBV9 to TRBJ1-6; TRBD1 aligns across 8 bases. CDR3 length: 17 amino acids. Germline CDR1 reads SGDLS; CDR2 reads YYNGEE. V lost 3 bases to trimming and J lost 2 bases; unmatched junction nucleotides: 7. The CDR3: CASSAQGAGTYNSPLHF. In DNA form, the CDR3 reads TGTGCCAGCAGCGCCCAGGGGGCAGGGACCTATAATTCACCCCTCCACTTT.

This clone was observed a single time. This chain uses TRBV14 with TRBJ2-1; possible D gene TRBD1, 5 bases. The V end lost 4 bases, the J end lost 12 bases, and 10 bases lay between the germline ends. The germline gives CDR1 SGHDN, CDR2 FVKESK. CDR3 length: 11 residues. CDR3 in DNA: TGTGCCAGCAGCCTAGCAGGGTCGCAGTTCTTC. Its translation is CASSLAGSQFF.

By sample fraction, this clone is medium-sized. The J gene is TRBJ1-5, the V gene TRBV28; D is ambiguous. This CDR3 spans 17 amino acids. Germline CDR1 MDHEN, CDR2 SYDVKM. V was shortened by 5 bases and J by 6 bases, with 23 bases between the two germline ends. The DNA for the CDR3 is TGTGCCAGCAGTCTCCAGTCACACCCCGGCGCAGGTCAGCCCCAGCATTTT. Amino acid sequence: CASSLQSHPGAGQPQHF.

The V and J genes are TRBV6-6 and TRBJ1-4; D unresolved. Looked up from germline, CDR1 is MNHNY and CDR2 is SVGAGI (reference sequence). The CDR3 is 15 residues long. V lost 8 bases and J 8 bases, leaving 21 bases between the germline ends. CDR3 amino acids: CASSQRPLRGEKLFF. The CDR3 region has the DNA TGTGCCAGCTCACAACGGCCGCTCAGAGGCGAAAAACTGTTTTTT.

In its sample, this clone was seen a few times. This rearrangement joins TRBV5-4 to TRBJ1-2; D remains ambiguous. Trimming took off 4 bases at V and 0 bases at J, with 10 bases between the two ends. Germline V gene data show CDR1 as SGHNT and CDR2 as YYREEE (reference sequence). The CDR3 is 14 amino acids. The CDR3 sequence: CASSAGSTNYGYTF. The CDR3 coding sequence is TGTGCCAGCAGCGCTGGATCTACTAACTATGGCTACACCTTC.

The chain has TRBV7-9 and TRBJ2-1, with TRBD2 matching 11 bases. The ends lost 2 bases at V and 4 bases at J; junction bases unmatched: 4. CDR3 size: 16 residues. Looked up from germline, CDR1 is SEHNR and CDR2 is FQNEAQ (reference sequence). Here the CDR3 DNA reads TGTGCCAGCAGCTTAAGTAGCGGGAGGGGTTACAATGAGCAGTTCTTC. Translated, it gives CASSLSSGRGYNEQFF.

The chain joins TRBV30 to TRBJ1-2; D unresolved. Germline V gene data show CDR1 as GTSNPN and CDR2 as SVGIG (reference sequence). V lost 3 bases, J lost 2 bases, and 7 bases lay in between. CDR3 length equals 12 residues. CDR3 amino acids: CAWSSGNYGYTF. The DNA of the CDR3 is TGTGCCTGGAGCTCGGGGAACTATGGCTACACCTTC. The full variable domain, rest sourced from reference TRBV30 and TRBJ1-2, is SQTIHQWPATLVQPVGSPLSLECTVEGTSNPNLYWYRQAAGRGLQLLFYSVGIGQISSEVPQNLSASRPQDRQFILSSKKLLLSDSGFYLCAWSSGNYGYTFGSGTRLTVV.

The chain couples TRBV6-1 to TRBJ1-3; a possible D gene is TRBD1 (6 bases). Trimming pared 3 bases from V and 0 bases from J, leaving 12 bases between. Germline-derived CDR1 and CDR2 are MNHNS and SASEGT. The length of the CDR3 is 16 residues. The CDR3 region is CASSDQQGSSGNTIYF. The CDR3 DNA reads TGTGCCAGCAGTGACCAACAGGGAAGCTCTGGAAACACCATATATTTT.

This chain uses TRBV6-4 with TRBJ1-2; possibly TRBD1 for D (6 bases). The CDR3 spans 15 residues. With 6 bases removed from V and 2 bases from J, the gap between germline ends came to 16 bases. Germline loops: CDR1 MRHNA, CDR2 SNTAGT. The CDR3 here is CASREQPGQNYGYTF. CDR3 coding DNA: TGTGCCAGCAGGGAGCAACCGGGACAAAACTATGGCTACACCTTC.

CDR3 sequence (DNA): TGTGCCAGCAGTGAGCCTTTCCAGGGGGCCTCCTACGAGCAGTACTTC. Translation: CASSEPFQGASYEQYF. V usage is TRBV6-1 and J usage is TRBJ2-7, with 8 bases matching TRBD1. This CDR3 is 16 amino acids long. Germline V CDR1 and CDR2: MNHNS, SASEGT. V shed 3 bases, J shed 0 bases, and the junction held 7 bases outside the gene matches.

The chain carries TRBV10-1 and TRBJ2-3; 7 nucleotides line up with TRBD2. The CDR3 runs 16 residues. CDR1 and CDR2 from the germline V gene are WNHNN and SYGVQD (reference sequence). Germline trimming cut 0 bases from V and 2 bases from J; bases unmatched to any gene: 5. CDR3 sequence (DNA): TGCGCCAGCAGTGAGTCCGGACTAGAAATCACAGATACGCAGTATTTT. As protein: CASSESGLEITDTQYF.

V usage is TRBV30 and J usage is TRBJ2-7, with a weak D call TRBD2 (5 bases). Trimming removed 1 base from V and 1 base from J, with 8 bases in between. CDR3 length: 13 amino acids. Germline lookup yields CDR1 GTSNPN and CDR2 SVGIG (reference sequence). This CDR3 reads CAWSAERSYEQYF. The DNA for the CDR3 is TGTGCCTGGAGTGCAGAGCGGTCCTACGAGCAGTACTTC.

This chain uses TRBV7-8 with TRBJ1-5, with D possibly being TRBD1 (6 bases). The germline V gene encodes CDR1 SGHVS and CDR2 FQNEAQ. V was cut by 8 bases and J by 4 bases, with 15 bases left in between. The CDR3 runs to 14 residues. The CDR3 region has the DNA TGTGCCAGCTCCCGGGGGGCGGGAAATCAGCCCCAGCATTTT. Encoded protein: CASSRGAGNQPQHF.

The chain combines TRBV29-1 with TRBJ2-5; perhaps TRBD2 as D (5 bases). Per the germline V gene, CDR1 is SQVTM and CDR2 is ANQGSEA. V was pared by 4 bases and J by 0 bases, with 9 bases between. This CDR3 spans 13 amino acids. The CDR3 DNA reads TGCAGCGTTGGCGGACTGTACCAAGAGACCCAGTACTTC. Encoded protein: CSVGGLYQETQYF.

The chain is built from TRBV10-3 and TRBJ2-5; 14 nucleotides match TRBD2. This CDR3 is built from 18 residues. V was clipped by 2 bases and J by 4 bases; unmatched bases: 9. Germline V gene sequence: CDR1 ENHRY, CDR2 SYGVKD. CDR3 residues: CAISEPGAGTSGRETQYF. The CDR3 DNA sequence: TGTGCCATCAGTGAGCCGGGCGCCGGGACTAGCGGGAGAGAGACCCAGTACTTC.

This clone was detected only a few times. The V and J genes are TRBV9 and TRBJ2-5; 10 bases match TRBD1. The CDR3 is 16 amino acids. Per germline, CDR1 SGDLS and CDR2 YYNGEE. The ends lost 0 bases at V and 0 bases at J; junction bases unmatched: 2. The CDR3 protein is CASSVEGQGYQETQYF. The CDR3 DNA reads TGTGCCAGCAGCGTAGAGGGACAGGGGTACCAAGAGACCCAGTACTTC.

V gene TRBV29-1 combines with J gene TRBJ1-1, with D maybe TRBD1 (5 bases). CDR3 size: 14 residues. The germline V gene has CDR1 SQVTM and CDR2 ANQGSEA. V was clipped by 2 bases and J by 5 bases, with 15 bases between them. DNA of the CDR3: TGCAGCGTTGAAACAAGGGGATTTGGGACTGAAGCTTTCTTT. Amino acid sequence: CSVETRGFGTEAFF. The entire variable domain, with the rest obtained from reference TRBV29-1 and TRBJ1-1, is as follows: SAVISQKPSRDICQRGTSLTIQCQVDSQVTMMFWYRQQPGQSLTLIATANQGSEATYESGFVIDKFPISRPNLTFSTLTVSNMSPEDSSIYLCSVETRGFGTEAFFGQGTRLTVV.